This T cell receptor (beta chain) was sequenced in a study of blood T cells in healthy people across ages (dated by TCRdb to the mid-2010s). Broadly, across the study: In model experiments, roughly one uniquely barcoded TCR beta cDNA molecule per two T cells was captured by template switching. Age-related changes in TCR beta repertoire diversity were measured in the study by deep sequencing normalized with unique cDNA molecular identifiers. Donors were grouped into four age groups: young (average approximately 15 years), middle-aged (about 40), aged (around 62) and long-lived (approximately 78). To avoid experimental bias, donors of different ages were spread randomly across the sequencing lanes. Two additional independent replicas of 1 million unique cDNA reads from the same blood draw were analyzed for two donors (one aged 18 to 29 and one aged 80 or older). The investigation overall reported the following: Conclusive comparison of naive and antigen-experienced compartments was prevented by the profiling of bulk unsorted PBMCs. Estimates of total diversity based on one million sequenced T cells were regarded as lower bounds and as underestimates. The CMV infection status of donors was not known, potentially confounding age-related changes in expanded clonotypes. Compared with the aged group, the long-lived group had more naive CD4+ T cells, fewer expanded clones and increased TCR diversity, suggesting age selection. Observed TCR beta diversity per million T cells fell roughly linearly with age, and a significant reduction was already apparent by age about 38. The percentage of naive T cells measured by flow cytometry correlated strongly with observed TCR beta diversity.

The roughly 39 donors, aged about 6 to 95 years, were systemically healthy Caucasian individuals from Russia. Approximately 9.3 milliliters of peripheral blood were drawn from each donor into EDTA-treated Vacutainer tubes. Ficoll-Paque density-gradient centrifugation was used to isolate PBMCs, with at least 7 million per sample. Trizol reagent was used to extract total RNA from PBMCs, with at least 5.5 micrograms per sample. For every donor, an aliquot of PBMCs went through flow cytometry to measure the percentages of naive CD45RAhigh/CD27high T cells. To prepare the library, 5' RACE was applied. The sequencer listed for this sample is Illumina HiSeq 2500. A second PCR of about 7 to 12 cycles was run with a J-beta primer mix and a sample-barcoded 5' primer. A unique molecular identifier was introduced onto each TCR beta cDNA molecule by a template-switch 5' adaptor carrying 12 random nucleotides. Each sample yielded at least 2.5 million CDR3-containing paired-end reads. The Mint cDNA synthesis kit, primed by a TRBC-specific oligonucleotide, was used to synthesize first-strand cDNA from all RNA. Following uracil-DNA glycosylase treatment, a first 18-cycle PCR with universal primers M1SS and BC2_uni_R was performed on all cDNA. In the authors' own workflow: For normalization, 1 million high-quality reads were randomly selected from each sample, with every read carrying a distinct molecular identifier. Reads sharing molecular identifiers were discarded rather than binned into consensus sequences. MiTCR, set to a Q25 quality threshold and the strictest error-elimination algorithm, was used for CDR3 identification, clonotype clustering and error correction. A nonparametric unseen species model with Euler transformation was used to estimate a lower bound on total TCR beta diversity. The public reads were run again by TCRdb, first through fastp at Q25 and then through MiXCR, and only productive beta chains were kept. Each CDR3 protein appears once, grouped with its most common genes and DNA. The V and J calls and clone size are TCRdb's, not the authors'. The sample table shows under 1,000,000 distinct CDR3 sequences, and around 36% are seen once. The ten biggest clones cover over 10% of the sample.

A note on this clonotype: This clone's antigen is unknown. Base qualities are not provided; no much larger clone lies one nucleotide away.

CDR1 KGHSH and CDR2 LQKENI were looked up in the germline V gene. The CDR3 contains 16 residues, cysteine and phenylalanine counted. The read is trimmed to its CDR3 DNA, 48 bases read in frame from base 1. Deletion took 3 bases off V and 0 bases off J, with a span of 12 bases between the germline ends. The origin of this receptor is a man aged 18 to 30 in good health. The chain joins TRBV18 to TRBJ1-3, with no reliable assignment of the D segment. Sequencing was done on a sample of blood. The sequenced DNA: TGTGCCAGCTCACCGCGCCAGGCCGACTCTGGAAACACCATATATTTT. This translates into CASSPRQADSGNTIYF.